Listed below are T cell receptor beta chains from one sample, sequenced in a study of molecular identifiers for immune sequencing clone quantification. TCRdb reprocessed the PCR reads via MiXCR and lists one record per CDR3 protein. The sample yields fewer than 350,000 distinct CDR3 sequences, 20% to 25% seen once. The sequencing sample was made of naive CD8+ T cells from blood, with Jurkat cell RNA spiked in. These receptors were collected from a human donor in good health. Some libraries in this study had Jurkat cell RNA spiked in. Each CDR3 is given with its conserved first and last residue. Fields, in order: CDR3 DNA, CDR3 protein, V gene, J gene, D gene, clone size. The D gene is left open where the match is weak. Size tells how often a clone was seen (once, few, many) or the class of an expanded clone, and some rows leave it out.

TGTGCCAGCAGCCCAACCCCGGGACACAGCATTTCCCAGTACTTC	CASSPTPGHSISQYF	TRBV11-2	TRBJ2-5	-	-
TGTGCCTGGAGGACAGGGATATGGACTGAAGCTTTCTTT	CAWRTGIWTEAFF	TRBV30	TRBJ1-1	TRBD1	-
TGTGCCAGTAGTATAGATCTGACGGGACAGGGTGCGTACGAGCAGTACTTC	CASSIDLTGQGAYEQYF	TRBV19	TRBJ2-7	TRBD1	few
TGTGCCAGCAGTCGGGAAGCGGGAGTCCTAATTTCTGAGCAGTTCTTC	CASSREAGVLISEQFF	TRBV27	TRBJ2-1	TRBD2	-
TGCAGCGGACGGCTAGCGGGAGTGGAGACCCAGTACTTC	CSGRLAGVETQYF	TRBV29-1	TRBJ2-5	TRBD2	many
TGTGCCAGCAGCGTAGATCGGGAGTCTCACTATGGCTACACCTTC	CASSVDRESHYGYTF	TRBV9	TRBJ1-2	-	few
TGTGCTAGTGGTTTGGGGGGCGGGCTCGAGCAGTACTTC	CASGLGGGLEQYF	TRBV12-5	TRBJ2-7	-	many
TGTGCCAGCAACCATCCCGACACCTACGAGCAGTACTTC	CASNHPDTYEQYF	TRBV27	TRBJ2-7	-	few
TGTGCCAGCAGTTACTGGGCAAGTGCCTACGAGCAGTACTTC	CASSYWASAYEQYF	TRBV6-2/TRBV6-3	TRBJ2-7	-	-
TGCGCCAGCAGCCATAGACAGTATAGCAATCAGCCCCAGCATTTT	CASSHRQYSNQPQHF	TRBV4-1	TRBJ1-5	-	few
TGTGCCAGCAGCGTAGTTAGGGCAGTGTACACCGGGGAGCTGTTTTTT	CASSVVRAVYTGELFF	TRBV9	TRBJ2-2	-	many
TGTGCCAGCAGCCCGGACCGGGCTATGTTTATCTACGAGCAGTACTTC	CASSPDRAMFIYEQYF	TRBV7-2	TRBJ2-7	-	many
TGTGCCAGCAGTTTTCAGGGCTCGGACACTGAAGCTTTCTTT	CASSFQGSDTEAFF	TRBV28	TRBJ1-1	-	many
TGTGCCAGCAGGCCGGGACAGGGGGGGTACGAGCAGTACTTC	CASRPGQGGYEQYF	TRBV6-5	TRBJ2-7	TRBD1	-
TGCAGTGCTAGAGATCGCTGGCGGGAGAACACCGGGGAGCTGTTTTTT	CSARDRWRENTGELFF	TRBV20-1	TRBJ2-2	-	-
TGTGCCAGCAGCTCGACAGAAGAGACCCAGTACTTC	CASSSTEETQYF	TRBV13	TRBJ2-5	-	many
TGCGCCAGCAGCTTGGAGGGCGAGGGACAGTACGAGCAGTACTTC	CASSLEGEGQYEQYF	TRBV5-1	TRBJ2-7	TRBD1	-
TGTGCCAGCAGTGGCGCCGGACAGGGGATGTACGAGCAGTACTTC	CASSGAGQGMYEQYF	TRBV6-1	TRBJ2-7	TRBD1	-
TGTGCCAGCAGTTTACCAGGGAGCAATCAGCCCCAGCATTTT	CASSLPGSNQPQHF	TRBV28	TRBJ1-5	-	many
TGTGCCAGCAGTGCACGGGGTCTAGAGGCTCGGGATACGCAGTATTTT	CASSARGLEARDTQYF	TRBV6-2/TRBV6-3	TRBJ2-3	-	few
TGTGCCAGCAGATTACAGGGGGCCTCCTACGAGCAGTACTTC	CASRLQGASYEQYF	TRBV6-5	TRBJ2-7	TRBD1	many
TGTGCCAGCAGTTGGACCTCTGGAAACACCATATATTTT	CASSWTSGNTIYF	TRBV6-5	TRBJ1-3	-	-
TGTGCCAGCAGCTTAGTGGGGGAAATGAACACTGAAGCTTTCTTT	CASSLVGEMNTEAFF	TRBV13	TRBJ1-1	-	-
TGTGCCAGCAGTTACGGATCCGCAGGGAATGAGCAGTTCTTC	CASSYGSAGNEQFF	TRBV6-5	TRBJ2-1	-	many
TGCAGTGCTAAAAACCCCCTGGGGACATCCTATGGCTACACCTTC	CSAKNPLGTSYGYTF	TRBV20-1	TRBJ1-2	-	many
TGTGCCAGGCGACAGAAAATTAACTATGGCTACACCTTC	CARRQKINYGYTF	TRBV19	TRBJ1-2	-	-
TGTGCCAGCAGCTTAGCGTTTGGACAGGGGGCTGGGTACGAGACCCAGTACTTC	CASSLAFGQGAGYETQYF	TRBV7-2	TRBJ2-5	TRBD1	many
TGTGCCAGCAGCACCCGGGACAGGGGGCGCGGTTCGACCTACGAGCAGTACTTC	CASSTRDRGRGSTYEQYF	TRBV21-1	TRBJ2-7	-	many
TGCAGCGTGGTGGGACAGGGGATTAGCTATGGCTACACCTTC	CSVVGQGISYGYTF	TRBV29-1	TRBJ1-2	TRBD1	many
TGTGCCAGCAGCCCCCCCGGGCGATACACAGATACGCAGTATTTT	CASSPPGRYTDTQYF	TRBV11-1	TRBJ2-3	-	many
TGTGCCAGCAGTCCCGACAGAATCAACACTGAAGCTTTCTTT	CASSPDRINTEAFF	TRBV6-2/TRBV6-3	TRBJ1-1	-	many
TGCGCCAGCAGCAAAACACTAGCGGGGGCAAGTAGCACAGATACGCAGTATTTT	CASSKTLAGASSTDTQYF	TRBV5-1	TRBJ2-3	TRBD2	many
TGCGCCAGCAGCCAGATAACCGTCTTGGGACACCAACCAACAGATACGCAGTATTTT	CASSQITVLGHQPTDTQYF	TRBV4-1	TRBJ2-3	-	-
TGCGCCAGCAGCCAAGAGAGACCGGGACTAGCGGGCAACAATGGGCAGTTCTTC	CASSQERPGLAGNNGQFF	TRBV4-3	TRBJ2-1	TRBD2	-
TGTGCCAGCTTTCTAATCGCAGGAACCCAGGAGGGTTTCTTT	CASFLIAGTQEGFF	TRBV6-5	TRBJ1-1	-	many
TGTGCCAGCAGCTTAAAACGGTCAGGGCCCTATGGCTACACCTTC	CASSLKRSGPYGYTF	TRBV11-2	TRBJ1-2	-	-
TGTGCCAGCAGCCAAAACGTGGGCCCGGATGAGCAGTTCTTC	CASSQNVGPDEQFF	TRBV16	TRBJ2-1	-	many
TGTGCCAGCAGCCCCTACCTAGAACAGCCCCAGCATTTT	CASSPYLEQPQHF	TRBV6-5	TRBJ1-5	-	many
TGTGCCAGCAGCTTTGGACTAGCGGGGGGGCTTGAGTCGCAGTATTTT	CASSFGLAGGLESQYF	TRBV13	TRBJ2-3	TRBD2	-
TGCGCCAGCAGCCAAGCAGCGGGAGCCTACGAGCAGTACTTC	CASSQAAGAYEQYF	TRBV4-1	TRBJ2-7	TRBD2	many
TGTGCCAGCAGCACCGGACAAAATGAAAAACTGTTTTTT	CASSTGQNEKLFF	TRBV7-9	TRBJ1-4	-	many
TGCGCCAGCAGTGAGTCGCTGGGACAGGGACATGGCTACACCTTC	CASSESLGQGHGYTF	TRBV10-2	TRBJ1-2	TRBD1	many
TGTGCCAGCAGCTTAGCGGTCCGGACTAGCGGGAGGAACACCGGGGAGCTGTTTTTT	CASSLAVRTSGRNTGELFF	TRBV7-9	TRBJ2-2	TRBD2	many
TGTGCCAGCAGCTTAAATGAGAGGGGATCTGGAAACACCATATATTTT	CASSLNERGSGNTIYF	TRBV7-9	TRBJ1-3	-	-